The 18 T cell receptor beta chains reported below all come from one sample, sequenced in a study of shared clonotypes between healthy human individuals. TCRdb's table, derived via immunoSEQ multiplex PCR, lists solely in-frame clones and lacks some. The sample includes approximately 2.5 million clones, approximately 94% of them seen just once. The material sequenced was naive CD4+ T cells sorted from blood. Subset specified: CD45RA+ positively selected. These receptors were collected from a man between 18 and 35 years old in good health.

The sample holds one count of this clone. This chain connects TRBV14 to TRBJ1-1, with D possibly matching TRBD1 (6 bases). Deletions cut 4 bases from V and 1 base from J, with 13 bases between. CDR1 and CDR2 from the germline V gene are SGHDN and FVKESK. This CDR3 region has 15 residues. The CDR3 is CASSLQGRGNTEAFF. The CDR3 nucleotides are TGTGCCAGCAGCCTGCAGGGGAGGGGGAACACTGAAGCTTTCTTT.

The CDR3 here is CASGRTSYEQYF. DNA for the CDR3: TGTGCCAGCGGCCGGACTAGCTACGAGCAGTACTTC. V and J are TRBV6-5 and TRBJ2-7, with 7 bases fitting TRBD2. In germline, CDR1 is MNHEY, CDR2 SVGAGI. This CDR3 contains 12 residues. V shed 8 bases, J shed 3 bases, and the junction held 4 bases outside the gene matches.

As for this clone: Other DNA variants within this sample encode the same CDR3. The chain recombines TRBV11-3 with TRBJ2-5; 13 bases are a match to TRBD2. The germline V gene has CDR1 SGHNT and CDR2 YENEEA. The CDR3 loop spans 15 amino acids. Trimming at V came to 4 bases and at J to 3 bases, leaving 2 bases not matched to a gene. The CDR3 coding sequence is TGTGCCAGCAGCTCAGGACTAGCGGGGGAAGAGACCCAGTACTTC. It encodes CASSSGLAGEETQYF.

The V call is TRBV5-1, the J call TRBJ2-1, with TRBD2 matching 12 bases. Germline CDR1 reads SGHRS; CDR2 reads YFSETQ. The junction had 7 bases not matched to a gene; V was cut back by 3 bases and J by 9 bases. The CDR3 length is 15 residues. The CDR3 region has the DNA TGCGCCAGCAGCTCTCTAGCGGGGGGGCCCGTTGAGCAGTTCTTC. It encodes CASSSLAGGPVEQFF.

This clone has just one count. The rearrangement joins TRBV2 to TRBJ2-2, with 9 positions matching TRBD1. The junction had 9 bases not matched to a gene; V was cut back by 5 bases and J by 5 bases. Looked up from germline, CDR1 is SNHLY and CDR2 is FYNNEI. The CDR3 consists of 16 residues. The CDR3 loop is CASSYTGGAFTGELFF. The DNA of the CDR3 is TGTGCCAGCAGTTATACAGGGGGCGCATTTACCGGGGAGCTGTTTTTT.

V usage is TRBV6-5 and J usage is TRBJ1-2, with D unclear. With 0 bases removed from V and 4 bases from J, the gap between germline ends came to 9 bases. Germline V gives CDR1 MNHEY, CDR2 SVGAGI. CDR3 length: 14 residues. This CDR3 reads CASSYSWQFYGYTF. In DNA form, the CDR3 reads TGTGCCAGCAGTTACTCGTGGCAGTTCTATGGCTACACCTTC.

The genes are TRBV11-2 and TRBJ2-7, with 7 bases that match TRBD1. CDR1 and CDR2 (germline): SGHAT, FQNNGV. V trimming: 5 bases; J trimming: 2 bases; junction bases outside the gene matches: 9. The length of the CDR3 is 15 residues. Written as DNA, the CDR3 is TGTGCCAGCAGCCGTGCCGGGACAGCCCCCTACGAGCAGTACTTC. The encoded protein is CASSRAGTAPYEQYF.

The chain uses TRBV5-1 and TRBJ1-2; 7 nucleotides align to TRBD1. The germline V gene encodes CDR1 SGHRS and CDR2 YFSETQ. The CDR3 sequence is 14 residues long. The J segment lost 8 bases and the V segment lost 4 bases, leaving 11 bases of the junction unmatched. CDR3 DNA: TGCGCCAGCAGCCCCGACGACAGGGTGGGAGGCTACACCTTC. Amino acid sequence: CASSPDDRVGGYTF.

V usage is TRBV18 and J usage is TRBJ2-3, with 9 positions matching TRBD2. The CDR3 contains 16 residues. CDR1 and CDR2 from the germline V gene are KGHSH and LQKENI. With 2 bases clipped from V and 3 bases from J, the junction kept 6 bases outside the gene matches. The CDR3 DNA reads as TGTGCCAGCTCACCAATCGCGGGAGGGCCGACAGATACGCAGTATTTT. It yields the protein CASSPIAGGPTDTQYF.

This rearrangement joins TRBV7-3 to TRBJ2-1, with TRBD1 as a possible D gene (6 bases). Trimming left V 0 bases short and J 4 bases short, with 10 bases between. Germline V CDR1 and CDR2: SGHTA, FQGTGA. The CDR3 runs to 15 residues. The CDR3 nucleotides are TGTGCCAGCAGCTTAACGGACAGTAGATACAATGAGCAGTTCTTC. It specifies CASSLTDSRYNEQFF.

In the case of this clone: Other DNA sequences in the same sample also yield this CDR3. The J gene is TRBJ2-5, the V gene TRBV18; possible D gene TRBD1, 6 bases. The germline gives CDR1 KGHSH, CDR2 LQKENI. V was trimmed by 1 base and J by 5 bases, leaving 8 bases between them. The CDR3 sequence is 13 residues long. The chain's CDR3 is CASSPRQGETQYF. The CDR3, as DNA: TGTGCCAGCTCACCACGTCAGGGGGAGACCCAGTACTTC.

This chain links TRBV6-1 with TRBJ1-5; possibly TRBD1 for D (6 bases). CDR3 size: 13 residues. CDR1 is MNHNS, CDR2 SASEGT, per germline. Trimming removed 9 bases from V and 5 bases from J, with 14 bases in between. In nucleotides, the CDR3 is TGTGCCAGTGGAGGGTCAGGGGATCAGCCCCAGCATTTT. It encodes CASGGSGDQPQHF.

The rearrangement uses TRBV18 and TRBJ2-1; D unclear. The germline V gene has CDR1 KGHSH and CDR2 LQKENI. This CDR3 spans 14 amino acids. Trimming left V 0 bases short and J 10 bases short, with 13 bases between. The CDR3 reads CASSPPLVLGEQFF. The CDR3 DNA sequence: TGTGCCAGCTCACCACCGCTAGTCCTAGGGGAGCAGTTCTTC.

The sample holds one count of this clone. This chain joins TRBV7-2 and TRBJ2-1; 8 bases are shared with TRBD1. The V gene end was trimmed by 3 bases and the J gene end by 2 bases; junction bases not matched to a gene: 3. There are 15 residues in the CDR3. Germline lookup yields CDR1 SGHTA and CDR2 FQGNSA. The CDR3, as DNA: TGTGCCAGCAGCTTCCAACAGGGGGCCTACAATGAGCAGTTCTTC. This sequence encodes CASSFQQGAYNEQFF.

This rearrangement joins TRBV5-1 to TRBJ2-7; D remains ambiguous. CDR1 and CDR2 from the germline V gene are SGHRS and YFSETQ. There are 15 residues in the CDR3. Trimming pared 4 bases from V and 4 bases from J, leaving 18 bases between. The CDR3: CASSIGRPSAYEQYF. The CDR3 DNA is TGCGCCAGCAGCATAGGACGGCCGTCAGCTTACGAGCAGTACTTC.

The DNA of the CDR3 is TGCGCCAGCAGTCACATTACAGGGGTTGACGAGCAGTACTTC. Translation: CASSHITGVDEQYF. The genes are TRBV4-1 and TRBJ2-7, with TRBD1 matching over 7 bases. The CDR3 sequence is 14 residues long. V was pared by 6 bases and J by 5 bases, with 10 bases of the junction left unmatched. The germline gives CDR1 MGHRA, CDR2 YSYEKL.

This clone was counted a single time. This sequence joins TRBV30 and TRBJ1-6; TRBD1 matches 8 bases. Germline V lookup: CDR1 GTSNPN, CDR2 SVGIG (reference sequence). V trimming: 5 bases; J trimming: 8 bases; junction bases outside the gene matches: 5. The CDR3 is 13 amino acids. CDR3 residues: CAWVGQGHSPLHF. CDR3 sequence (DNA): TGTGCCTGGGTAGGACAGGGTCATTCACCCCTCCACTTT.

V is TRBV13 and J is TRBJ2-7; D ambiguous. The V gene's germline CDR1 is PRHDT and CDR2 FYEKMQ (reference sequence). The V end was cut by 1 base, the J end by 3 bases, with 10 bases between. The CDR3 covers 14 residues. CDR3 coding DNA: TGTGCCAGCAGCTTAGAGCCCAATGGCTACGAGCAGTACTTC. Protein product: CASSLEPNGYEQYF.